This T cell receptor (beta chain) was sequenced in a study of T cell responses to AZD1222 COVID-19 vaccine. Study summary: Analyses pooled second doses at about 4 or about 12 weeks. Study observations and caveats: Dominant at 160-218 and 743-854, vaccine-associated CD4 TCRs also spanned spike. In all cases, repertoires were sampled only after the peak T cell response. Donors were largely white British and mainly female; clonal diversity was possibly underestimated.

Method: immunoSEQ multiplex PCR; TCRdb's copy keeps in-frame clones and lacks some. The sample shows 97,000 or so clones, around nine tenths of them seen only once. Concerning this clone: Its antigen remains unidentified.

This TCR was recovered from an adult in good health. The specimen was peripheral blood, collected on day 0 of AZD1222 vaccination.

The CDR3 coding sequence is TGTGCCAGCAGTTTCCAAGAGACCCAGTACTTC. It translates to CASSFQETQYF. The chain joins TRBV27 to TRBJ2-5; D is unclear. Germline CDR1 and CDR2: MNHEY and SMNVEV (reference sequence). The germline V and J ends were trimmed by 3 bases and 1 base, with 0 bases remaining between them. This CDR3 has 11 residues.